This TCR beta chain was sequenced during a study of T-cell reconstitution after alpha-beta-depleted transplantation in children. It was with unique molecular identifiers that the TCRbeta library was prepared. MiXCR was run by TCRdb on the PCR reads, yielding one entry per CDR3 protein. Here the sample spans about 980,000 distinct CDR3 sequences, around 30% being singletons. This clonotype showed up just a few times. CDR1 and CDR2 from the germline V gene are DFQATT and SNEGSKA (reference sequence). The CDR3 is 15 amino acids. V was pared by 6 bases and J by 0 bases, with 18 bases between. The sequencing here drew on PBMCs, mostly from graft donor cells, taken 360 days after TCRalphabeta/CD19-depleted stem cell transplant. The chain couples TRBV20-1 to TRBJ2-7; tentative D call: TRBD1 (7 bases). The origin of this receptor is a boy under two years old who had a stem cell transplant for SCID, so the T cells may come from the graft donor. The CDR3 nucleotides are TGCAGTGCCAGGGGGGAGCAGGGAACCTCCTACGAGCAGTACTTC. This sequence encodes CSARGEQGTSYEQYF.